This T cell receptor (beta chain) comes out of a study of T cells in Graves' hyperthyroidism and ophthalmopathy. Study-wide points: Blood samples included most of the expanded thyroid clonotypes exceeding 0.001. Separation of ophthalmopathy from stable hyperthyroidism was achieved by a 13 V-J model.

With V trimmed by 3 bases and J by 12 bases, 15 bases remained unmatched. CDR3 length equals 15 residues. Germline assignment: CDR1 SGDLS and CDR2 YYNGEE. Uncontrolled infection, other autoimmune disease, pregnancy or lactation led to exclusion. Fresh peripheral blood, roughly 10 ml of it, supplied the PBMCs. Amplified regions were TCR beta CDR3 sequences from RNA transcripts. The TCR CDR3 was amplified in a first-round RT-PCR using the HTBI primer set. TCRdb fed the multiplex PCR reads into MiXCR, producing one record per CDR3 protein. Among hundreds of thousands of distinct CDR3 sequences, approximately 13% were seen once, and the ten largest hold about 5.8%. Comments on this clonotype: Antigen unknown.

The rearrangement links TRBV9 to TRBJ1-2, with 9 bases aligning to TRBD1. The sequenced sample was blood. This sequence originates from a woman in her twenties or thirties with Graves' hyperthyroidism that later progressed to Graves' ophthalmopathy. CDR3 bases: TGTGCCAGCAGCGCAACACAGGGGGCCCATACGGGAAACACCTTC. Protein: CASSATQGAHTGNTF.